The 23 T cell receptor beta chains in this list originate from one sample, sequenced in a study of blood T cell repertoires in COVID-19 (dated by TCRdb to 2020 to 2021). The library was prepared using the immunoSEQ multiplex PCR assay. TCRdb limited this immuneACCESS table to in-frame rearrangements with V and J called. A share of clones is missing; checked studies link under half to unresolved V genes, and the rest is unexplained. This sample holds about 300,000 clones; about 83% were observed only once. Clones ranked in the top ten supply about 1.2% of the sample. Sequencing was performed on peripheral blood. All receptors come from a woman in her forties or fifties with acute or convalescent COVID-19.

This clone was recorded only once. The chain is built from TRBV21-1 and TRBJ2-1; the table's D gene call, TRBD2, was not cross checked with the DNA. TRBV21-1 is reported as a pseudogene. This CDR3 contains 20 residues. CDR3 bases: TGTGCCAGCAGCAAAGGTGTCAGCTTAAACTATAGCGGGAGTTACAATGAGCAGTTCTTC. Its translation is CASSKGVSLNYSGSYNEQFF.

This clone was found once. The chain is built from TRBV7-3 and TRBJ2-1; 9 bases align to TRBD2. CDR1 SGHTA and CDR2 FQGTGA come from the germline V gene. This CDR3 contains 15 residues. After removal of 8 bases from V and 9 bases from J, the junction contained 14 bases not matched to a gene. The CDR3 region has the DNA TGTGCCAGCTCCCTCGGGGTAGCGGGAGTCCGTGAGCAGTTCTTC. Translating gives CASSLGVAGVREQFF.

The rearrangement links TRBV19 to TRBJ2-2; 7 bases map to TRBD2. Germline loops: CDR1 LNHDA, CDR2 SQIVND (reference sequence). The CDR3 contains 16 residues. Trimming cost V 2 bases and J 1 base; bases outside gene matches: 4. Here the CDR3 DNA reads TGTGCCAGTAGTATATGGGCTAGCGGGAACACCGGGGAGCTGTTTTTT. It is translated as CASSIWASGNTGELFF.

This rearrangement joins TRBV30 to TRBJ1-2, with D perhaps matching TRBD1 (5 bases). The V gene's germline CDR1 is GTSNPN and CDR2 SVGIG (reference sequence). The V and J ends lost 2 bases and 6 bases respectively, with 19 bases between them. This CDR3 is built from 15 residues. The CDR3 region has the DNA TGTGCCTGGAGTTCCCCGGGACGGGGGAAGGATGGCTACACCTTC. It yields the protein CAWSSPGRGKDGYTF.

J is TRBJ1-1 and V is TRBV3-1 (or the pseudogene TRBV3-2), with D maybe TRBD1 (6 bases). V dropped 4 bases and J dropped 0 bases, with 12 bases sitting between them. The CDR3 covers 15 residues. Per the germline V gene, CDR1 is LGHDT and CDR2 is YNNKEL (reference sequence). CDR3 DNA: TGTGCCAGCAGCCCACACCAGGGGATGAACACTGAAGCTTTCTTT. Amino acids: CASSPHQGMNTEAFF.

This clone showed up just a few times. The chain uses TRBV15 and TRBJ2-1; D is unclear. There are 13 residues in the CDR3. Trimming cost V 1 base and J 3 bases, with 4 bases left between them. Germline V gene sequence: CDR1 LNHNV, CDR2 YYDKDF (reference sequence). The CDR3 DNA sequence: TGTGCCACCAGCAGAGTAAACTACAATGAGCAGTTCTTC. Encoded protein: CATSRVNYNEQFF.

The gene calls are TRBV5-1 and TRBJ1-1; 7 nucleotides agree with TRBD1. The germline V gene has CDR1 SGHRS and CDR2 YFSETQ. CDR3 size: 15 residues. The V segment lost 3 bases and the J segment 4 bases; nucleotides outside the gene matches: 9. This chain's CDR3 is CASSSTGLSITEAFF. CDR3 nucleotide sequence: TGCGCCAGCAGCTCGACAGGGCTCTCCATCACTGAAGCTTTCTTT.

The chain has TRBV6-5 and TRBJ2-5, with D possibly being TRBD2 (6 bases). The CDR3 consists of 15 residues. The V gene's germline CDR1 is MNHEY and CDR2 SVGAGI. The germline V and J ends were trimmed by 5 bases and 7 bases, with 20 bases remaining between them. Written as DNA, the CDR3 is TGTGCCAGCAGTCCCGGCTTTTCGGGGGACGCGACCCAGTACTTC. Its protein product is CASSPGFSGDATQYF.

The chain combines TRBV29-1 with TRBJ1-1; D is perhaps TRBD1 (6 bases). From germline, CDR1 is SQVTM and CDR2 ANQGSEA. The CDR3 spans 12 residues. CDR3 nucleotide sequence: TGCACCACAGGGTCTGGGAACACTGAAGCTTTCTTT. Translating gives CTTGSGNTEAFF.

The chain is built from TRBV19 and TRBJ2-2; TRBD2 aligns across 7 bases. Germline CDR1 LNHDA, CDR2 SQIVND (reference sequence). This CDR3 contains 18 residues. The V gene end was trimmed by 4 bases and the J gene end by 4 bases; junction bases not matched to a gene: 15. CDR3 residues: CASSSLGLGRAGTGELFF. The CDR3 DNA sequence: TGTGCCAGTAGTAGCCTGGGCCTGGGGAGGGCTGGCACCGGGGAGCTGTTTTTT.

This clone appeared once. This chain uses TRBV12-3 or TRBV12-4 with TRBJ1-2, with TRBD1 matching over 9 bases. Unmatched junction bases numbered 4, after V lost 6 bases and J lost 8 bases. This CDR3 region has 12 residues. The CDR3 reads CASRGQGQGYTF. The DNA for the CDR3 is TGTGCCAGCAGGGGACAGGGACAAGGCTACACCTTC.

Here the CDR3 reads CASSLASTGGDTEAFF. CDR3 sequence (DNA): TGCGCCAGCAGCTTGGCCTCTACAGGGGGAGACACTGAAGCTTTCTTT. The rearrangement links TRBV5-1 to TRBJ1-1; 8 bases map to TRBD1. V lost 0 bases, J lost 3 bases, and 7 bases stayed unmatched. The CDR3 is made up of 16 amino acids. The germline V gene encodes CDR1 SGHRS and CDR2 YFSETQ.

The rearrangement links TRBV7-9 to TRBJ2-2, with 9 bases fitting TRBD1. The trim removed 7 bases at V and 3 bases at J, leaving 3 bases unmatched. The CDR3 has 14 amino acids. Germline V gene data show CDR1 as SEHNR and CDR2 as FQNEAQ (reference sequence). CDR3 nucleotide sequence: TGTGCCAGCACACGACAGGGGGACACCGGGGAGCTGTTTTTT. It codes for CASTRQGDTGELFF.

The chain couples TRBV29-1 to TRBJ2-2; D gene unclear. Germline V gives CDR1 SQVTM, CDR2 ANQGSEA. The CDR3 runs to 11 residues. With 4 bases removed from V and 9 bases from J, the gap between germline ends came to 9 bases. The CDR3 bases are TGCAGCGTTGCGTATAAGCGGGAGCTGTTTTTT. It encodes CSVAYKRELFF.

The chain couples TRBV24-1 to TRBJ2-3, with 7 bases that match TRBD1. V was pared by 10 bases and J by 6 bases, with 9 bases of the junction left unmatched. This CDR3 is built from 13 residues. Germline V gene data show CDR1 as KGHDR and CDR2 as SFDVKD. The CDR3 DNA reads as TGTGCCACTAGTCAAGCCAGGGGGGATACGCAGTATTTT. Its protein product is CATSQARGDTQYF.

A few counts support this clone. CDR3 residues: CASSVRDRDSPLHF. CDR3 bases: TGTGCCAGCAGCGTTAGGGACAGGGATTCACCCCTCCACTTT. The chain joins TRBV7-2 to TRBJ1-6; 9 nucleotides line up with TRBD1. Germline V gives CDR1 SGHTA, CDR2 FQGNSA. Trimming took 5 bases from V and 8 from J; bases not matched to a gene: 4. The CDR3 has 14 residues.

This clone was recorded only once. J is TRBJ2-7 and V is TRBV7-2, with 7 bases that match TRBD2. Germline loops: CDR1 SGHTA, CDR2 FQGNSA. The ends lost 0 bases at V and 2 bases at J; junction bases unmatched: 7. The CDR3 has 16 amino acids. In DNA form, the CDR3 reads TGTGCCAGCAGCTTAGCGTGGACTAGTGAACCCTACGAGCAGTACTTC. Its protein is CASSLAWTSEPYEQYF.

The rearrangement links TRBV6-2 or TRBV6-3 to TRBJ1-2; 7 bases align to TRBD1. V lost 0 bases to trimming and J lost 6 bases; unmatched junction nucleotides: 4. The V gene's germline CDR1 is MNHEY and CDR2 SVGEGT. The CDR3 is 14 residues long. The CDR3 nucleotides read TGTGCCAGCAGTTACTCGACAGGGCACAATGGCTACACCTTC. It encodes CASSYSTGHNGYTF.

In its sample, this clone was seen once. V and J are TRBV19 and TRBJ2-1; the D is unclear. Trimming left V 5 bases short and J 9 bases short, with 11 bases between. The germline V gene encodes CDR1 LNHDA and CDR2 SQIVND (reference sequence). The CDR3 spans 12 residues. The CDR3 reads CASSEADVEQFF. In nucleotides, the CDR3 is TGTGCCAGTAGTGAGGCAGATGTTGAGCAGTTCTTC.

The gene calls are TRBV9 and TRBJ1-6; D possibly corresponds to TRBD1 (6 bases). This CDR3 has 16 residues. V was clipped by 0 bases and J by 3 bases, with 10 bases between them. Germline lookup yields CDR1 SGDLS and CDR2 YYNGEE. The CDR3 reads CASSVAPGVYNSPLHF. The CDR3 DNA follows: TGTGCCAGCAGCGTAGCCCCAGGGGTCTATAATTCACCCCTCCACTTT.

CDR3 amino acids: CASRSADTQYF. As DNA, the CDR3 is TGTGCCAGCAGAAGCGCAGATACGCAGTATTTT. This chain uses TRBV28 with TRBJ2-3; D gene uncertain. Per the germline V gene, CDR1 is MDHEN and CDR2 is SYDVKM. V was trimmed by 6 bases and J by 4 bases, leaving 5 bases between them. This CDR3 is 11 amino acids long.

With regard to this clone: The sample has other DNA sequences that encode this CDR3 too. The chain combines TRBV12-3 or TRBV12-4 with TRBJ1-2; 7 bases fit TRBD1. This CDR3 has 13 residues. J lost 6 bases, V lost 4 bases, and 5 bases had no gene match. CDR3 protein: CASSSGTGDGYTF. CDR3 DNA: TGTGCCAGCAGTTCCGGAACAGGGGATGGCTACACCTTC.

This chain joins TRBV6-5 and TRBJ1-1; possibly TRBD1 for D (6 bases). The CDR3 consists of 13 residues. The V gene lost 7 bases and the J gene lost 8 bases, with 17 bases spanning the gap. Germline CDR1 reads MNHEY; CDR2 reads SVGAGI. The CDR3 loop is CASTSGQTPEAFF. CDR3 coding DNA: TGTGCCAGCACCTCCGGACAGACTCCCGAAGCTTTCTTT.